This TCR beta chain was captured by sequencing in a study of PD-1 blockade in classical Hodgkin lymphoma. At the level of the study: A 3 mg/kg intravenous dose of nivolumab was received by patients every 2 weeks. General study findings and limits: Significant TCR diversity gains by C4D1 occurred in CD4+ but not CD8+ cells.

Comment on this clone: Its antigen is not known.

The repertoire was sequenced with immunoSEQ multiplex PCR; TCRdb's copy has only in-frame clones and lacks some. The data contain some 41,000 clones, 70% to 90% of them singletons. Every one of the patients relapsed after autologous stem cell transplantation (brentuximab vedotin exposure was variable). This specimen was peripheral blood mononuclear cells (PBMCs), taken before the second cycle of nivolumab. This sequence was found in a human donor with classical Hodgkin lymphoma.

The chain's CDR3 is CASRTLSAANEQYF. In nucleotides, the CDR3 is TGTGCCAGCAGGACCCTCTCGGCAGCGAACGAGCAGTACTTC. The chain carries TRBV11-2 and TRBJ2-7, with D unclear. Trimming cost V 6 bases and J 5 bases, with 17 bases left between them. CDR1 SGHAT and CDR2 FQNNGV come from the germline V gene. This CDR3 is 14 amino acids long.